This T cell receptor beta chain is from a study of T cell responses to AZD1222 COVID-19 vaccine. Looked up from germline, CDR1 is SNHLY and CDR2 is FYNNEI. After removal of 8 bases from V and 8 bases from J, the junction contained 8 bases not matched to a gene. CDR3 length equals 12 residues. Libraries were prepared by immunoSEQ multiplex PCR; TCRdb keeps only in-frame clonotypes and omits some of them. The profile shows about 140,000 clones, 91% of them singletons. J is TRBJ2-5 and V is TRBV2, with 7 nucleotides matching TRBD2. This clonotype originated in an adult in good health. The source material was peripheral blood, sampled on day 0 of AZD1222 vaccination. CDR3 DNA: TGTGCCAGCTTCTCTGGGGGGGGAACCCAGTACTTC. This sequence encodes CASFSGGGTQYF. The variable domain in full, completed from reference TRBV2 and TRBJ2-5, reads EPEVTQTPSHQVTQMGQEVILRCVPISNHLYFYWYRQILGQKVEFLVSFYNNEISEKSEIFDDQFSVERPDGSNFTLKIRSTKLEDSAMYFCASFSGGGTQYFGPGTRLLVL.